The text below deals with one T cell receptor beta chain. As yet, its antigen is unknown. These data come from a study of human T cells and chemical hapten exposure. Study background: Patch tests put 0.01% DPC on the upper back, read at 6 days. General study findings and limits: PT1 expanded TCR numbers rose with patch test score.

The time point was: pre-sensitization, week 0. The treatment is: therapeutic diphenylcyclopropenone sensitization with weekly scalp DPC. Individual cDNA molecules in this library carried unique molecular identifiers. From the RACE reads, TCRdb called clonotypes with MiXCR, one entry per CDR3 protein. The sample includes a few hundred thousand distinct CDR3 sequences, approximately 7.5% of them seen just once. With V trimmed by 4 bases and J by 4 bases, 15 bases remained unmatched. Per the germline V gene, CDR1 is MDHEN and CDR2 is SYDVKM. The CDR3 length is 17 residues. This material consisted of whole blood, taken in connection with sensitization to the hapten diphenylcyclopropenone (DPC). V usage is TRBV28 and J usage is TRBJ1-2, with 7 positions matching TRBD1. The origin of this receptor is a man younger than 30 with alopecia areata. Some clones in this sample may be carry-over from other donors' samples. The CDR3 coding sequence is TGTGCCAGCAGTTCAGCGGGACAGACCGATTTTGGCTATGGCTACACCTTC. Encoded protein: CASSSAGQTDFGYGYTF.